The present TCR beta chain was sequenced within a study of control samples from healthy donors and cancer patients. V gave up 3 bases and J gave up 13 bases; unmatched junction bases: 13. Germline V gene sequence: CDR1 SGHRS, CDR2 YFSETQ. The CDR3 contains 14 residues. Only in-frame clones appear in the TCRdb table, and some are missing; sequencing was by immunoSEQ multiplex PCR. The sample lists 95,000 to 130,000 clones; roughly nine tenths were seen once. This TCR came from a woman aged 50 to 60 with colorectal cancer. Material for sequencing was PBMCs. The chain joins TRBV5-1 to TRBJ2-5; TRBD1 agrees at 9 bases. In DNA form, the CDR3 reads TGCGCCAGCAGCTCTGGCGCTCCCCGGGACAGGGTGTACTTC. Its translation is CASSSGAPRDRVYF.